The 11 T cell receptor beta chains in this list originate from one sample, sequenced in a study of T cell responses to AZD1222 COVID-19 vaccine. Only in-frame clones appear in the TCRdb table, and some are missing; sequencing was by immunoSEQ multiplex PCR. This sample has about 160,000 clones; nearly 90% occur once, and the top ten carry 5.1%. The input for sequencing was peripheral blood, taken on day 0 of AZD1222 vaccination. The receptors were gathered from an adult in good health.

The chain joins TRBV9 to TRBJ2-7; no definite D call. Trimming stripped 4 bases from V and 6 bases from J, with 17 bases between. Per the germline V gene, CDR1 is SGDLS and CDR2 is YYNGEE. CDR3 length: 14 residues. The CDR3 DNA follows: TGTGCCAGCAGCACGCAACTGGGTACACTCGAGCAGTACTTC. Translation gives CASSTQLGTLEQYF.

V gene TRBV2 combines with J gene TRBJ2-7; TRBD1 matches 12 bases. V lost 7 bases, J lost 7 bases, and 11 bases stayed unmatched. This CDR3 region has 15 residues. Germline V gene sequence: CDR1 SNHLY, CDR2 FYNNEI. CDR3 residues: CASIGEGQGAYEQYF. The CDR3 bases are TGTGCCAGCATTGGCGAGGGACAGGGGGCTTATGAGCAGTACTTC.

The rearrangement uses TRBV7-2 and TRBJ2-1; D is uncertain. Trimming removed 1 base at V and 1 base at J, with 8 bases between. CDR1 is SGHTA and CDR2 is FQGNSA in the germline V gene. The CDR3 loop spans 15 amino acids. In DNA form, the CDR3 reads TGTGCCAGCAGCTTAGAACCGGGTTCCTACAATGAGCAGTTCTTC. It translates to CASSLEPGSYNEQFF.

Here the CDR3 DNA reads TGTGCCTGGAGTGTTGGCAGCCGCAATCAGCCCCAGCATTTT. This sequence encodes CAWSVGSRNQPQHF. The V and J genes are TRBV30 and TRBJ1-5; no clear D gene. V was cut by 0 bases and J by 2 bases, with 8 bases left in between. Germline V gene lookup returns CDR1 GTSNPN and CDR2 SVGIG (reference sequence). The CDR3 is made up of 14 amino acids. The full variable domain, its missing parts supplied by reference TRBV30 and TRBJ1-5, is SQTIHQWPATLVQPVGSPLSLECTVEGTSNPNLYWYRQAAGRGLQLLFYSVGIGQISSEVPQNLSASRPQDRQFILSSKKLLLSDSGFYLCAWSVGSRNQPQHFGDGTRLSIL.

This clone was recorded once. The genes are TRBV6-5 and TRBJ2-7; TRBD1 is a possible D gene (5 bases). This CDR3 is built from 14 residues. Germline CDR1 and CDR2: MNHEY and SVGAGI. Trimming stripped 6 bases from V and 2 bases from J, with 14 bases between. This CDR3 reads CASRRLDTAYEQYF. CDR3 coding DNA: TGTGCCAGCAGGCGGTTGGACACTGCCTACGAGCAGTACTTC.

The chain is built from TRBV6-2 or TRBV6-3 and TRBJ2-2; D unclear. The V gene's germline CDR1 is MNHEY and CDR2 SVGEGT. The CDR3 has 13 amino acids. The V gene lost 0 bases and the J gene lost 7 bases, with 6 bases spanning the gap. This chain's CDR3 is CASSYSNGGELFF. CDR3 nucleotides: TGTGCCAGCAGTTACTCGAATGGCGGGGAGCTGTTTTTT.

This clone was seen only once. The chain is built from TRBV18 and TRBJ1-6; 7 nucleotides match TRBD1. Germline CDR1 is KGHSH and CDR2 is LQKENI. The CDR3 runs 16 residues. With V trimmed by 3 bases and J by 7 bases, 9 bases remained unmatched. The CDR3, as DNA: TGTGCCAGCTCACCGACAGGGCGGTTAGTGAATTCACCCCTCCACTTT. It yields the protein CASSPTGRLVNSPLHF.

The gene calls are TRBV11-3 and TRBJ2-1; tentative D call: TRBD1 (5 bases). Germline CDR1 is SGHNT and CDR2 is YENEEA. Trimming removed 4 bases at V and 9 bases at J, with 7 bases between. The CDR3 spans 11 residues. CDR3 sequence: CASSSDTEQFF. CDR3 DNA sequence: TGTGCCAGCAGCTCGGACACTGAGCAGTTCTTC.

In this sample, this clone turned up once. The chain uses TRBV10-1 and TRBJ1-2; TRBD1 agrees at 8 bases. This CDR3 comprises 13 residues. Germline-derived CDR1 and CDR2 are WNHNN and SYGVQD (reference sequence). V gave up 4 bases and J gave up 8 bases; unmatched junction bases: 6. The CDR3 reads CASSADRAKGYTF. The CDR3 DNA reads as TGCGCCAGCAGTGCGGACAGGGCGAAAGGCTACACCTTC.

CDR3 loop: CASSLVALNTGELFF. CDR3 DNA: TGTGCCAGCAGCTTAGTAGCGCTAAACACCGGGGAGCTGTTTTTT. The chain has TRBV11-2 and TRBJ2-2, with a weak D call TRBD2 (5 bases). The CDR3 runs 15 residues. Trimming pared 1 base from V and 2 bases from J, leaving 8 bases between. Germline loops: CDR1 SGHAT, CDR2 FQNNGV.

The chain recombines TRBV18 with TRBJ2-7; perhaps TRBD2 as D (5 bases). The CDR3 contains 13 residues. Trimming took off 10 bases at V and 3 bases at J, with 16 bases between the two ends. Germline V gene lookup returns CDR1 KGHSH and CDR2 LQKENI. CDR3 region: CATSETTGYEQYF. Written as DNA, the CDR3 is TGTGCCACATCGGAGACTACCGGCTACGAGCAGTACTTC.